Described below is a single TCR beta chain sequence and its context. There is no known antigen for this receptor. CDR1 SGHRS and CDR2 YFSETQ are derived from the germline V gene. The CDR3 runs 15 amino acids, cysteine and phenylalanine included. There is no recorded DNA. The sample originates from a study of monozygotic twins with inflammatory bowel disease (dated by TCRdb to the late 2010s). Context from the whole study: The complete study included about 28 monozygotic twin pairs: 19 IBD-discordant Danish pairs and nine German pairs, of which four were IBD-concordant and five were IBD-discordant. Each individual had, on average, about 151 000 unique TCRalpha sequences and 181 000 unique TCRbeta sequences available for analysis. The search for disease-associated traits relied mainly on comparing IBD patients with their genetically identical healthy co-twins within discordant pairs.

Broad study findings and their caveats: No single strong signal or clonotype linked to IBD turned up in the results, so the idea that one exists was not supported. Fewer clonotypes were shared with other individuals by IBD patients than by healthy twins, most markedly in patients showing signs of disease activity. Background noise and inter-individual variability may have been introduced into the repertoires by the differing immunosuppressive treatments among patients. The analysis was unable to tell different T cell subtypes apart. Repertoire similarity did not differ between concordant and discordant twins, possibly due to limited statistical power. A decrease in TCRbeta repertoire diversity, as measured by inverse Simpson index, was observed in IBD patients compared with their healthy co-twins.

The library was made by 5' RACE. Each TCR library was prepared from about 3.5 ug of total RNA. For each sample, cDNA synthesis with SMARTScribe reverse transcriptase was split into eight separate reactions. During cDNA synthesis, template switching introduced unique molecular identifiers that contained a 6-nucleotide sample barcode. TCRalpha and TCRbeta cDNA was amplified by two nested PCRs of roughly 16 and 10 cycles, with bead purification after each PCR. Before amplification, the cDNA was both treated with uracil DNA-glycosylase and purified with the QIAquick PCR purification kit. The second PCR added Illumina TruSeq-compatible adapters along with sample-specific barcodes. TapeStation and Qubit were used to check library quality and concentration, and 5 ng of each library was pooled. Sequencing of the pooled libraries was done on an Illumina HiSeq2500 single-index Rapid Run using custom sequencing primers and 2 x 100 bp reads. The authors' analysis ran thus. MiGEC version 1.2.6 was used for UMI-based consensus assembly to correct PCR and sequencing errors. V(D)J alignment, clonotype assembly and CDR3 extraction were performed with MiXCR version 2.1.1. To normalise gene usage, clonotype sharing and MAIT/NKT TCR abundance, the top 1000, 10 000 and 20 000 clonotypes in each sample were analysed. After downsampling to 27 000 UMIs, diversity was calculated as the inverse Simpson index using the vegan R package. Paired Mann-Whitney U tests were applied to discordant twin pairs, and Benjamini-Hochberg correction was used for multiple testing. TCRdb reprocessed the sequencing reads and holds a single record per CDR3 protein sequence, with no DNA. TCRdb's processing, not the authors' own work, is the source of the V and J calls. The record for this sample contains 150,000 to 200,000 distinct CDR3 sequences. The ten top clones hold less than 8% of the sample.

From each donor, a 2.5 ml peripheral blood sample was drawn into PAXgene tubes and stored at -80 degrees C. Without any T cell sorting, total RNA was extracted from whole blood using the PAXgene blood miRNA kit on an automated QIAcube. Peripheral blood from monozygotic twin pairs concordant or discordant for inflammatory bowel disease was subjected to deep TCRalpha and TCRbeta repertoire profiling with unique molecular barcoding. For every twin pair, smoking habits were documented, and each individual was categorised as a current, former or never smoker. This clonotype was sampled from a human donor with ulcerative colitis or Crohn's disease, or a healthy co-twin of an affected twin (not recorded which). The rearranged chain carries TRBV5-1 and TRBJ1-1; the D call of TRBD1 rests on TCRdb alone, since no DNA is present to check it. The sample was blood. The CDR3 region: CASSLRQGTNTEAFF.